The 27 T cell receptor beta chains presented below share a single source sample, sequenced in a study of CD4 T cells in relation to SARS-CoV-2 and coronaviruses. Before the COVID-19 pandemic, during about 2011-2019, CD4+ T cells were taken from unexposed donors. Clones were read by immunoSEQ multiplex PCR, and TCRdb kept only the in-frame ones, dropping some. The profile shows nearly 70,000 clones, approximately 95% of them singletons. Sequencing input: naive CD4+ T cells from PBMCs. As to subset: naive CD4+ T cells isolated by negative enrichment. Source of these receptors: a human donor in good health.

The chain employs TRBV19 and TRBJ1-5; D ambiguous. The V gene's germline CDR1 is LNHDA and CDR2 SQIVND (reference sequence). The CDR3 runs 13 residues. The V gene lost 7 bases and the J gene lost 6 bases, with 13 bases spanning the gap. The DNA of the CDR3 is TGTGCCAGTACAGTAGGGCGGGGTCAGCCCCAGCATTTT. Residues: CASTVGRGQPQHF. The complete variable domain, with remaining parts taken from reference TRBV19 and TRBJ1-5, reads DGGITQSPKYLFRKEGQNVTLSCEQNLNHDAMYWYRQDPGQGLRLIYYSQIVNDFQKGDIAEGYSVSREKKESFPLTVTSAQKNPTAFYLCASTVGRGQPQHFGDGTRLSIL.

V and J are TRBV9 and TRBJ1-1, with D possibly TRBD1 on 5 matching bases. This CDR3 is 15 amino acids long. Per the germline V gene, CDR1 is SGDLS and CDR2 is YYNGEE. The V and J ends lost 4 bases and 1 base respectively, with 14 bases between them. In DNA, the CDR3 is TGTGCCAGCAGCCCCCAGGGACTCTCGAACACTGAAGCTTTCTTT. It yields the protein CASSPQGLSNTEAFF. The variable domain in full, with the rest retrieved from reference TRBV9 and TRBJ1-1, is DSGVTQTPKHLITATGQRVTLRCSPRSGDLSVYWYQQSLDQGLQFLIQYYNGEERAKGNILERFSAQQFPDLHSELNLSSLELGDSALYFCASSPQGLSNTEAFFGQGTRLTVV.

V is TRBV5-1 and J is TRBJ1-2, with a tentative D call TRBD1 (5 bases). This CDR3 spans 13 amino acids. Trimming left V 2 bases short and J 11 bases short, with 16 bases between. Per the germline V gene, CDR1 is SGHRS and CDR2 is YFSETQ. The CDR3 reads CASSFGAGRRYTF. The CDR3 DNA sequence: TGCGCCAGCAGCTTCGGGGCAGGGAGGCGGTACACCTTC.

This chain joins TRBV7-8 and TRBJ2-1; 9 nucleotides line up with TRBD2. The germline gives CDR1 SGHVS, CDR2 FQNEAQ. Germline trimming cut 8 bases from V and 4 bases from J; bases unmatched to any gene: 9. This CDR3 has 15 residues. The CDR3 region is CASGWGLAVYNEQFF. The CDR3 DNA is TGTGCCAGCGGGTGGGGACTAGCCGTGTACAATGAGCAGTTCTTC.

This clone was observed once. CDR3 in amino acids: CASSPTTDSNQPQHF. CDR3 nucleotides: TGTGCCAGCTCACCGACTACGGATAGCAATCAGCCCCAGCATTTT. This chain connects TRBV18 to TRBJ1-5; D is undetermined. Trimming stripped 3 bases from V and 0 bases from J, with 9 bases between. Germline V lookup: CDR1 KGHSH, CDR2 LQKENI. The CDR3 is 15 amino acids.

CDR3 DNA sequence: TGTGCCAGCAGCCAAGACGGAACACCGTATAATTCACCCCTCCACTTT. Its protein product is CASSQDGTPYNSPLHF. The chain recombines TRBV14 with TRBJ1-6; D gene ambiguous. Germline-derived CDR1 and CDR2 are SGHDN and FVKESK. Trimming took off 0 bases at V and 4 bases at J, with 10 bases between the two ends. This CDR3 is 16 amino acids long.

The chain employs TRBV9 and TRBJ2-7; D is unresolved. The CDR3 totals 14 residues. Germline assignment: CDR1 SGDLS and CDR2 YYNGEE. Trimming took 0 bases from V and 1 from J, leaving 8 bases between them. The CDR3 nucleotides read TGTGCCAGCAGCGTAGGAGGTAGATCCTACGAGCAGTACTTC. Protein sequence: CASSVGGRSYEQYF.

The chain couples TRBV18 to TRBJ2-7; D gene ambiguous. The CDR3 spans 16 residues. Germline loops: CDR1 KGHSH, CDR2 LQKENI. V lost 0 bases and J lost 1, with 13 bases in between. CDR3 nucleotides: TGTGCCAGCTCACCACCGCCCGTTAGATCGTCCTACGAGCAGTACTTC. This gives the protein CASSPPPVRSSYEQYF.

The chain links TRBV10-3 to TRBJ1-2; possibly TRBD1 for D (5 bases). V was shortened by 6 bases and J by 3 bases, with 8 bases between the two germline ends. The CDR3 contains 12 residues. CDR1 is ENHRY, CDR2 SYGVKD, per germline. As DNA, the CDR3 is TGTGCCATCAGGGGGGAAGACTATGGCTACACCTTC. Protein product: CAIRGEDYGYTF.

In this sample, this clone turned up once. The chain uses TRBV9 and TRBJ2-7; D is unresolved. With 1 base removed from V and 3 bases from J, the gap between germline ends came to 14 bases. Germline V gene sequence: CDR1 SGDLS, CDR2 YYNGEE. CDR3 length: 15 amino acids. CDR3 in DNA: TGTGCCAGCAGCGTATTTACCGGGTCCGACTACGAGCAGTACTTC. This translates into CASSVFTGSDYEQYF.

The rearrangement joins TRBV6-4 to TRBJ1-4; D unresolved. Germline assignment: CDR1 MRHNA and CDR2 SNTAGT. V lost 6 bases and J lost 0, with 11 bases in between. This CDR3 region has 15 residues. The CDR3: CASRWGAPTNEKLFF. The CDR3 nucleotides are TGTGCCAGCAGGTGGGGAGCTCCAACTAATGAAAAACTGTTTTTT.

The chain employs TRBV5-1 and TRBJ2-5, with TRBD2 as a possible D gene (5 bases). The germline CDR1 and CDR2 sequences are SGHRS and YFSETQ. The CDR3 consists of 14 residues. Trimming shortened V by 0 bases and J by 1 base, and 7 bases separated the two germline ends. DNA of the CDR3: TGCGCCAGCAGCTTGGTGGGGAGCCAAGAGACCCAGTACTTC. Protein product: CASSLVGSQETQYF. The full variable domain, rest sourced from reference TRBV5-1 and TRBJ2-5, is KAGVTQTPRYLIKTRGQQVTLSCSPISGHRSVSWYQQTPGQGLQFLFEYFSETQRNKGNFPGRFSGRQFSNSRSEMNVSTLELGDSALYLCASSLVGSQETQYFGPGTRLLVL.

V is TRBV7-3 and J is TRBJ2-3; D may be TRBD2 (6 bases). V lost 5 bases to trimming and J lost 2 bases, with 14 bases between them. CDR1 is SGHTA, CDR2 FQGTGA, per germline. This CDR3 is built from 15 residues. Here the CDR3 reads CASSASAGNTDTQYF. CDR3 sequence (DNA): TGTGCCAGCAGCGCCAGCGCGGGAAACACAGATACGCAGTATTTT.

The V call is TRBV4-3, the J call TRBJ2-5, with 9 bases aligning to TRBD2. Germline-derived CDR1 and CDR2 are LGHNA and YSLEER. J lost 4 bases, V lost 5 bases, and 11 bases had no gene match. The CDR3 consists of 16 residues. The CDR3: CASSTATAGGRETQYF. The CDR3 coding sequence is TGCGCCAGCAGCACAGCCACGGCGGGGGGGCGAGAGACCCAGTACTTC.

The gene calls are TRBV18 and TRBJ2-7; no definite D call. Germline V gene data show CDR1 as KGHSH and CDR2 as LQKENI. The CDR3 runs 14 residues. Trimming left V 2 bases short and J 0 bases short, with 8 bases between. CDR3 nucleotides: TGTGCCAGCTCACCAGGCGTTAGCTCCTACGAGCAGTACTTC. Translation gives CASSPGVSSYEQYF.

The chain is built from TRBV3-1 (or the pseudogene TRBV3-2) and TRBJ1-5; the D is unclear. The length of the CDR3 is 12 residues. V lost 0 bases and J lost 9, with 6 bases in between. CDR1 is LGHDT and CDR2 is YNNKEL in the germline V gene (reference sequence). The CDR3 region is CASSQESGPQHF. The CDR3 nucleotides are TGTGCCAGCAGCCAAGAGTCAGGGCCCCAGCATTTT.

This CDR3 reads CARSPGTKPREQYF. As DNA, the CDR3 is TGTGCCAGAAGCCCCGGGACTAAACCGCGGGAGCAGTACTTC. The gene calls are TRBV5-3 and TRBJ2-7; TRBD2 matches 7 bases. TRBV5-3 is assigned to the ORF class and has an uncertain function. V trimming: 4 bases; J trimming: 7 bases; junction bases outside the gene matches: 11. There are 14 residues in the CDR3.

CDR3 DNA: TGTGCCAGAGGAGCGAGGGATCAGCCCCAGCATTTT. Its protein is CARGARDQPQHF. The chain employs TRBV21-1 and TRBJ1-5. TRBV21-1 is labeled a pseudogene. The CDR3 contains 12 residues.

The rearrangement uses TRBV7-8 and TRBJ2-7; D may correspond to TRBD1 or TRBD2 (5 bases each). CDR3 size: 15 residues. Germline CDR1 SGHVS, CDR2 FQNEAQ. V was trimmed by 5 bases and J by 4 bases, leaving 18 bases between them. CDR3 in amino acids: CASSPDRGRVYEQYF. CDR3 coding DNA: TGTGCCAGCAGCCCTGACAGAGGGAGAGTATACGAGCAGTACTTC.

The CDR3 protein is CASSRTIYNEQFF. CDR3 DNA sequence: TGTGCCAGCAGTCGGACCATATACAATGAGCAGTTCTTC. This sequence joins TRBV6-5 and TRBJ2-1; D ambiguous. Looked up from germline, CDR1 is MNHEY and CDR2 is SVGAGI. V dropped 5 bases and J dropped 4 bases, with 9 bases sitting between them. The CDR3 length is 13 residues.

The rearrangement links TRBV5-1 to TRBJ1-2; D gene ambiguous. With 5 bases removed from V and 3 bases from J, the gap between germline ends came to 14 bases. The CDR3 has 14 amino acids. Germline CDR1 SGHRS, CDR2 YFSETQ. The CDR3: CASSSAGFDYGYTF. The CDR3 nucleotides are TGCGCCAGCAGTAGCGCCGGGTTCGACTATGGCTACACCTTC.

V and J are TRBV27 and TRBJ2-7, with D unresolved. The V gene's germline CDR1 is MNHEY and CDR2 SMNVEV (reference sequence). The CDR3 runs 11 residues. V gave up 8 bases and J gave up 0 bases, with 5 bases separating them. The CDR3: CASGNSYEQYF. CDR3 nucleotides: TGTGCCAGCGGAAACTCCTACGAGCAGTACTTC.

CDR3 bases: TGCGCCAGCAGCTTGGGGACGGGACCAAGATATGGCTACACCTTC. This translates into CASSLGTGPRYGYTF. The rearrangement links TRBV5-1 to TRBJ1-2; weak D call: TRBD1 (5 bases). Germline CDR1 SGHRS, CDR2 YFSETQ. This CDR3 has 15 amino acids. V was shortened by 0 bases and J by 5 bases, with 14 bases between the two germline ends.

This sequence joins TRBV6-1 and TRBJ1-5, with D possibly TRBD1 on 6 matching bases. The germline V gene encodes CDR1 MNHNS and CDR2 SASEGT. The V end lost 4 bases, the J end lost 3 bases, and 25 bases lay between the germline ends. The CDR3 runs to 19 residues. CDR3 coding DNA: TGTGCCAGCAGTGGCGATTTACAGGGCGCCAATCCCCTCAATCAGCCCCAGCATTTT. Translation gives CASSGDLQGANPLNQPQHF.

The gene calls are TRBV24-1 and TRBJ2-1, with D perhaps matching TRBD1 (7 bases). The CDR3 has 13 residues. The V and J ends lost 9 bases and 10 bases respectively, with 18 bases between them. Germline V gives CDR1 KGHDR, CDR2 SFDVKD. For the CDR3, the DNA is TGTGCCACCGGGAGGTCAGGGGGTGTCGAGCAGTTCTTC. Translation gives CATGRSGGVEQFF.

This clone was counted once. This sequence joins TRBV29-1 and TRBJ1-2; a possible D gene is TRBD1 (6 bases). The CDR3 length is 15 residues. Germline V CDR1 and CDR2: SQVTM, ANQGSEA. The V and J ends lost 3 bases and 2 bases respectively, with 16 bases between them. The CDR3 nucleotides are TGCAGCGTTGATGAGAGGGGGAAGGGGAACTATGGCTACACCTTC. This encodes CSVDERGKGNYGYTF.

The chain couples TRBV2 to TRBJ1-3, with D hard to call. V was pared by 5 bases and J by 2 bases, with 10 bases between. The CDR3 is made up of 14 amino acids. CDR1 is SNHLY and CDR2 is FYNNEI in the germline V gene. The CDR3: CASSIERAGNTIYF. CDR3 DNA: TGTGCCAGCAGTATAGAAAGGGCTGGAAACACCATATATTTT.